The T cell receptor beta chain described here comes from a study of molecular identifiers for immune sequencing clone quantification. V gave up 5 bases and J gave up 0 bases, with 13 bases separating them. The germline gives CDR1 SGHAT, CDR2 FQNNGV. This CDR3 has 15 residues. TCRdb independently ran MiXCR on the PCR reads; one entry per CDR3 protein. Of 62,000 or so distinct CDR3 sequences listed, around 18% are singletons. The table lists this clonotype with many counts. The sequenced material came from naive CD8+ T cells from blood, with Jurkat cell RNA spiked in. This sample's subset: FACS-sorted CD8+CD4-CCR7+CD45RA+ naive T cells. The sequence was obtained from a human donor in good health. Some libraries in this study had Jurkat cell RNA spiked in. J is TRBJ1-1 and V is TRBV11-2; D perhaps matches TRBD1 (5 bases). The CDR3 sequence: CASSKTQEMNTEAFF. As DNA, the CDR3 is TGTGCCAGCAGCAAAACACAGGAGATGAACACTGAAGCTTTCTTT.